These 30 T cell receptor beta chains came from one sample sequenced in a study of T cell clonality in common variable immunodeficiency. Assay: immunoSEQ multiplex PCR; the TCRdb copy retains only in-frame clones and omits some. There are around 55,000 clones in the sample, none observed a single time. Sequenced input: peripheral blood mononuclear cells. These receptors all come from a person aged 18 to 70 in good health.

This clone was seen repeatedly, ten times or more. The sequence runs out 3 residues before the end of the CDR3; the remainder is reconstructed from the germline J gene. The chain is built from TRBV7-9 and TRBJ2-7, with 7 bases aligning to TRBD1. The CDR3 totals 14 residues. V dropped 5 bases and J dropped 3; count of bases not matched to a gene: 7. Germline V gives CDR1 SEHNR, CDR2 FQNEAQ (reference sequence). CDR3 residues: CASSADRARYEQYF. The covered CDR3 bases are TGTGCCAGCAGCGCCGACAGGGCCCGCTACGAG.

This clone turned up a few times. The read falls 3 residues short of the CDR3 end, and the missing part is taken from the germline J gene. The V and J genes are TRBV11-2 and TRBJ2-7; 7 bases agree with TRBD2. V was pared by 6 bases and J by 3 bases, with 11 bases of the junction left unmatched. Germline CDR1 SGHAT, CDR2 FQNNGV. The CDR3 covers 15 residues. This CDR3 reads CASSHGTTWDYEQYF. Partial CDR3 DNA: TGTGCCAGCAGTCACGGGACTACCTGGGACTACGAG.

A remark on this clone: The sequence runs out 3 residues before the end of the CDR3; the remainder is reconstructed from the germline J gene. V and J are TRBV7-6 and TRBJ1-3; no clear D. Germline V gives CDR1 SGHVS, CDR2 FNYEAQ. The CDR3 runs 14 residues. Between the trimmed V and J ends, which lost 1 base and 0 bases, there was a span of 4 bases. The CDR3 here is CASSLDNSGNTIYF. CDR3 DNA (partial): TGTGCCAGCAGCTTAGACAACTCTGGAAACACC.

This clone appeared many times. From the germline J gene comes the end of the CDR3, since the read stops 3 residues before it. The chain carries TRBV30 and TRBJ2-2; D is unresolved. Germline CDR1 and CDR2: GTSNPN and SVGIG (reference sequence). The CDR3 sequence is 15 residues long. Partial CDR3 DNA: TGTGCCTGGAGCGTAGGTTTAGCTAATAATGAAAAG. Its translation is CAWSVGLANNEK. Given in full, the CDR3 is CAWSVGLANNEKLFF.

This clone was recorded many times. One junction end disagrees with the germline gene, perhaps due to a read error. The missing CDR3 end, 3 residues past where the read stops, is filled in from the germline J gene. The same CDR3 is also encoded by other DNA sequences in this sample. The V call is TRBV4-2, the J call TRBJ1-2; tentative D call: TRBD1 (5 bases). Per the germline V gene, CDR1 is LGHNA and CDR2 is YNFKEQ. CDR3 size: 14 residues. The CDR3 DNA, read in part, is TGCGCCAGCAGCCAGGACCGTGGGGGGTATGGC. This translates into CASSQDRGGYG. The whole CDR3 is CASSQDRGGYGYTF.

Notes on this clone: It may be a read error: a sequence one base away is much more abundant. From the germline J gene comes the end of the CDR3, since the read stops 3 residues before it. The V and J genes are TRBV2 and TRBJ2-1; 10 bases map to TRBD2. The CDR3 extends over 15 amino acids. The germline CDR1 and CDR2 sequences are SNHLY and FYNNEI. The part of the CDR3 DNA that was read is TGTGCCAACAGTAGGGCGAATAGCGGGGGGAATGAG. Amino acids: CANSRANSGGNE. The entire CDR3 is CANSRANSGGNEQFF.

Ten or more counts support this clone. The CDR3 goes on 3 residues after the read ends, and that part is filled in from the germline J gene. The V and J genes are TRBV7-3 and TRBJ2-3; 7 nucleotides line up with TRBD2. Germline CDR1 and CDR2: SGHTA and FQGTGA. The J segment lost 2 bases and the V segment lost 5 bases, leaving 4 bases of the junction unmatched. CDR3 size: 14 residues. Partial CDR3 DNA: TGTGCCAGCAGCCTGGGACTAACCACAGATACG. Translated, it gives CASSLGLTTDT. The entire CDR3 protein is CASSLGLTTDTQYF.

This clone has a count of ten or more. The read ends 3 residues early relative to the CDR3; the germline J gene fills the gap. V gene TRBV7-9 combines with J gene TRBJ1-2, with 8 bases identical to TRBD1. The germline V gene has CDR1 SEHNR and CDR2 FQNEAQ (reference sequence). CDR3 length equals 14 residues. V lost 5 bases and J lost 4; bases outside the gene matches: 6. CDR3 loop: CASSGTGDRYGYTF. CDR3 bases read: TGTGCCAGCAGCGGGACAGGAGACCGCTATGGC. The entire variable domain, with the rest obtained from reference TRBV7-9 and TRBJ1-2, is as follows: DTGVSQNPRHKITKRGQNVTFRCDPISEHNRLYWYRQTLGQGPEFLTYFQNEAQLEKSRLLSDRFSAERPKGSFSTLEIQRTEQGDSAMYLCASSGTGDRYGYTFGSGTRLTVV.

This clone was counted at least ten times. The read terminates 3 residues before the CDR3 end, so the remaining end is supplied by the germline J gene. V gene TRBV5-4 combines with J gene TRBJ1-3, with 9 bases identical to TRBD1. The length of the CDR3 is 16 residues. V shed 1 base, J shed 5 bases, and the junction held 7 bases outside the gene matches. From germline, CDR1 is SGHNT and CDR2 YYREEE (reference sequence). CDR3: CASSLHRDRARNTIYF. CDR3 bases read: TGTGCCAGCAGCTTGCACCGGGACAGGGCTCGAAACACC.

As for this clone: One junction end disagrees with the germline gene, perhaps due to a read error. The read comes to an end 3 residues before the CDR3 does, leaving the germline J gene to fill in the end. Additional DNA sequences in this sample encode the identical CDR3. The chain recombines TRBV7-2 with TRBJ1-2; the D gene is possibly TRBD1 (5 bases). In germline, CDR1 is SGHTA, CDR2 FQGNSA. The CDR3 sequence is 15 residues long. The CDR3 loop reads CASSPGQLKNYGYTF. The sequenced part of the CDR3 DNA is TGTGCCAGCAGCCCAGGACAATTAAAAAACTATGGA.

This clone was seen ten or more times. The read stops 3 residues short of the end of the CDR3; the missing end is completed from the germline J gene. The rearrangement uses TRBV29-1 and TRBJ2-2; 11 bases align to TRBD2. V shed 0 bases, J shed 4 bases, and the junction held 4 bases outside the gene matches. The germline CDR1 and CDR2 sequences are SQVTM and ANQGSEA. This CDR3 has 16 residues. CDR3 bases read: TGCAGCGTTGAAGATCCACTAGCGGGGGTCACCGGGGAG. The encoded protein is CSVEDPLAGVTGE. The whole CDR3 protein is CSVEDPLAGVTGELFF.

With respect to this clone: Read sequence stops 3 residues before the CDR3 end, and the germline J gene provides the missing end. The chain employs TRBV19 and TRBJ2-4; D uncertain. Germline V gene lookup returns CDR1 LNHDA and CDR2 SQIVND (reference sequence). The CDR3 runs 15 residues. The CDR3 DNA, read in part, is TGTGCCAGTAGATCCACCCCCGCGGTAAACTATGGT. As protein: CASRSTPAVNYG. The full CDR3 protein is CASRSTPAVNYGQYF.

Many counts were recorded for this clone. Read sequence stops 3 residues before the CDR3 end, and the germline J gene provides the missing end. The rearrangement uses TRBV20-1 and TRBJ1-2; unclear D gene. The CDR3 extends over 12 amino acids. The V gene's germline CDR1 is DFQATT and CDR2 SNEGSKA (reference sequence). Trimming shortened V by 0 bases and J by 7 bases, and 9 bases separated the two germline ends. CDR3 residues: CSAREVSGGYTF. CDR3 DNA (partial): TGCAGTGCTAGAGAGGTGAGCGGTGGC.

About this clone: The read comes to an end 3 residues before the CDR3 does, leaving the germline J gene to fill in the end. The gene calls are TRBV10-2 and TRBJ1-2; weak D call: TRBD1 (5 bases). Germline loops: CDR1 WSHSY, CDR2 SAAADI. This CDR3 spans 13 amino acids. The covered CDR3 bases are TGCGCCAGCATGAGGCAGGGAGGGGTCGGC. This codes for CASMRQGGVG. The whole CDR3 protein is CASMRQGGVGYTF.

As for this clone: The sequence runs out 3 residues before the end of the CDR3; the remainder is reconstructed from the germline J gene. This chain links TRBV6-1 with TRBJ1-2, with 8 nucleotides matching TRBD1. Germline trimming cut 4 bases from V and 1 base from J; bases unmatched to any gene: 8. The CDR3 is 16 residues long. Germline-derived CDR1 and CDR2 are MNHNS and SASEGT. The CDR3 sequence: CASSAHRTGFNYGYTF. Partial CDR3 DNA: TGTGCCAGCAGTGCCCACAGGACAGGGTTTAACTATGGC.

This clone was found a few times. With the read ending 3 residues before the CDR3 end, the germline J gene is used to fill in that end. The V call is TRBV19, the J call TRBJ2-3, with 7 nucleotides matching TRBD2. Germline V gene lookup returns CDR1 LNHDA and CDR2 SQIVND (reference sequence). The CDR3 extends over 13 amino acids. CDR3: CASSIWGGETQYF. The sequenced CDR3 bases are TGTGCCAGTAGTATCTGGGGGGGAGAGACG.

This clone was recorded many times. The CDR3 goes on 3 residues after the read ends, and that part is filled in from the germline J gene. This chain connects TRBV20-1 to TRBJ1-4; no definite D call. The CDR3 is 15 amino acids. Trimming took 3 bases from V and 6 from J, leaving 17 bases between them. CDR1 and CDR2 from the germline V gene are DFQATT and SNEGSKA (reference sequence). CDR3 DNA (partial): TGCAGTGCTAGTCTTGTGGGCCGCGAAGATGAAAAA. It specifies CSASLVGREDEK. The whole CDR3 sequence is CSASLVGREDEKLFF.

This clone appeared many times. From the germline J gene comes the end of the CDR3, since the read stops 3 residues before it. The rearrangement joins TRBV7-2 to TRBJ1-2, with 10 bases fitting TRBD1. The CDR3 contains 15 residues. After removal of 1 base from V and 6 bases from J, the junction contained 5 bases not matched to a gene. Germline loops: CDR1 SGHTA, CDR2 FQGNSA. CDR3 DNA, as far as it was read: TGTGCCAGCAGCTTAGGACAGGGGGCGTATAATGGC. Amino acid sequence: CASSLGQGAYNG. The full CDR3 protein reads CASSLGQGAYNGYTF.

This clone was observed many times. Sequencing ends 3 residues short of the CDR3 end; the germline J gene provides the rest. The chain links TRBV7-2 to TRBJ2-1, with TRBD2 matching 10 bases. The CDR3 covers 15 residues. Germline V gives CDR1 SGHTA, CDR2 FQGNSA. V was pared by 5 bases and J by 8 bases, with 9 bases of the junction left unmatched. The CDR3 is CASSRDSGGRDEQFF. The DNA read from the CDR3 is TGTGCCAGCAGCCGTGATAGCGGGGGGAGAGATGAG.

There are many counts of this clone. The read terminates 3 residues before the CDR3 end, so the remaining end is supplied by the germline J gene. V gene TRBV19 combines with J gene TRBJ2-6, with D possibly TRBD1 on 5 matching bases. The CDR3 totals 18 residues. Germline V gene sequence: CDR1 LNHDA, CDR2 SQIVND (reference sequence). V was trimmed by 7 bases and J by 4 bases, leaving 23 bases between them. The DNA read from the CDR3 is TGTGCCAGTAATCCATGGGTTACAGGCGGCTCGGGGGCCAACGTC. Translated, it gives CASNPWVTGGSGANV. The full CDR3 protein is CASNPWVTGGSGANVLTF.

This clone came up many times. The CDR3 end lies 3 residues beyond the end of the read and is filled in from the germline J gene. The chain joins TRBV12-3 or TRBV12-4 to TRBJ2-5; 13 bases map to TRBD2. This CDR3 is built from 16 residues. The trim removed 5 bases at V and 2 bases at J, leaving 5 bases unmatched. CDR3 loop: CASSTGTSGTQETQYF. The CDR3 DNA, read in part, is TGTGCCAGCAGTACCGGGACTAGCGGGACTCAAGAGACC.

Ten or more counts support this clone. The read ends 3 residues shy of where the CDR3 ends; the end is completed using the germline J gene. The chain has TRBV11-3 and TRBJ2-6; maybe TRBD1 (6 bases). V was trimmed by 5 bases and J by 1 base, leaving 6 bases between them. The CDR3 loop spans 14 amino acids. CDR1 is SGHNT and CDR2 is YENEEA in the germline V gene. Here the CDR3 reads CASSQGSGANVLTF. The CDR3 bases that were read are TGTGCCAGCAGCCAGGGGTCTGGGGCCAACGTC.

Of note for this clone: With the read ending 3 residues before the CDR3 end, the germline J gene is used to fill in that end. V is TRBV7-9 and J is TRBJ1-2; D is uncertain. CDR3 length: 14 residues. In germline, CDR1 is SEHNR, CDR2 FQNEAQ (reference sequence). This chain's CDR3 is CASTRQGQSYDYTF. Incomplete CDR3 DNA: TGTGCCAGCACCCGACAAGGCCAATCCTACGAC. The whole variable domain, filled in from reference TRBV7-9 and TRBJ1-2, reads DTGVSQNPRHKITKRGQNVTFRCDPISEHNRLYWYRQTLGQGPEFLTYFQNEAQLEKSRLLSDRFSAERPKGSFSTLEIQRTEQGDSAMYLCASTRQGQSYDYTFGSGTRLTVV.

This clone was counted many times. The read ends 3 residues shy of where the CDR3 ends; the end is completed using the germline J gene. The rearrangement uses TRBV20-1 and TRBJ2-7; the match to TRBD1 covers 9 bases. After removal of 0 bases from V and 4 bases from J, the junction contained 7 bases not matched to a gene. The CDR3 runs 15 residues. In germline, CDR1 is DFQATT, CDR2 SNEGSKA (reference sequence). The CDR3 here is CSARDPQGARYEQYF. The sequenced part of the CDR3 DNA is TGCAGTGCTAGAGATCCACAGGGGGCGCGGTACGAG.

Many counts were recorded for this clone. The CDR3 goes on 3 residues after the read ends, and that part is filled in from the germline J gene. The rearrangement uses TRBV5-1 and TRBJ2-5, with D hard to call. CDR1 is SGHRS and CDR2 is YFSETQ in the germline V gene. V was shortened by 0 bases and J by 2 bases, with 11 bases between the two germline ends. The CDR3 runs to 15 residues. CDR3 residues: CASSLEAPPQETQYF. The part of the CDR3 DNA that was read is TGCGCCAGCAGCTTGGAGGCCCCTCCTCAAGAGACC.

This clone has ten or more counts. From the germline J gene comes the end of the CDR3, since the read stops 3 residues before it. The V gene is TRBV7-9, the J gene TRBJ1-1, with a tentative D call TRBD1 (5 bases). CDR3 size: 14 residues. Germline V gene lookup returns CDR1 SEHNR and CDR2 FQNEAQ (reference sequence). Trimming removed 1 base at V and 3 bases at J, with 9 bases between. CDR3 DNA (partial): TGTGCCAGCAGCTTAGATACGGGGGACACTGAA. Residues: CASSLDTGDTE. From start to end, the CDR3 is CASSLDTGDTEAFF.

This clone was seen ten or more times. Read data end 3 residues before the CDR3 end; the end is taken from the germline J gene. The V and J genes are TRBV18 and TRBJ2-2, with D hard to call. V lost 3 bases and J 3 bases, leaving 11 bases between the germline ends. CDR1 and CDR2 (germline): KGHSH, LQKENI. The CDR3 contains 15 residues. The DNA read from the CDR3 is TGTGCCAGCTCACCTCGATTAGCTGACACCGGGGAG. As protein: CASSPRLADTGE. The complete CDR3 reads CASSPRLADTGELFF.

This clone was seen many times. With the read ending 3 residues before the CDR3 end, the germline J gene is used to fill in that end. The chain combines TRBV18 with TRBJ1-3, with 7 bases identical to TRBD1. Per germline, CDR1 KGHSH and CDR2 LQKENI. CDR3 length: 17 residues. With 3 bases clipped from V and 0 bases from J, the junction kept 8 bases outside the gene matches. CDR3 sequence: CASSPPGQRNSGNTIYF. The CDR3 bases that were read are TGTGCCAGCTCACCCCCGGGACAGCGAAACTCTGGAAACACC.

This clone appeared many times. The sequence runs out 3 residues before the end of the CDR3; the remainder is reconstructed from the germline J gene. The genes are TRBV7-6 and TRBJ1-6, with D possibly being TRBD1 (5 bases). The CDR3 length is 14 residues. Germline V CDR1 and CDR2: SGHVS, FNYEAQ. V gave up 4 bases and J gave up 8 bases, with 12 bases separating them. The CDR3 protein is CASSSDSFDSPLHF. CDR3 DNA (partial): TGTGCCAGCAGCTCCGACAGTTTTGATTCACCC.

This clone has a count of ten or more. The CDR3 reads CAISERGGRDTQYF. The covered CDR3 bases are TGTGCCATCAGTGAGCGAGGGGGCAGGGATACG. The chain combines TRBV10-3 with TRBJ2-3, with TRBD1 matching over 7 bases. The read ends 3 residues shy of where the CDR3 ends; the end is completed using the germline J gene. The V segment lost 2 bases and the J segment 6 bases; nucleotides outside the gene matches: 5. The CDR3 runs to 14 residues. From germline, CDR1 is ENHRY and CDR2 SYGVKD.